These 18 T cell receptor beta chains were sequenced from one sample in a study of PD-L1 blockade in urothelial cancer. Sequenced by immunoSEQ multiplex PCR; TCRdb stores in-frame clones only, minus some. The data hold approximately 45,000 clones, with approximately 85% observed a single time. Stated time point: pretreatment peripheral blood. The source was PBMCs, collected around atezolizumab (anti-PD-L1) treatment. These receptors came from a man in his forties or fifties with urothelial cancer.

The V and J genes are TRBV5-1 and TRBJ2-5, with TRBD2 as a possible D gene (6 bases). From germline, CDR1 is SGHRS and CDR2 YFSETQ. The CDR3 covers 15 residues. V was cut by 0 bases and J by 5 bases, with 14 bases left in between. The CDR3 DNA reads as TGCGCCAGCAGCTTGGCGCGCGGGGAACGGGAGACCCAGTACTTC. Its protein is CASSLARGERETQYF. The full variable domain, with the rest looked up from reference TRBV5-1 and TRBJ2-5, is KAGVTQTPRYLIKTRGQQVTLSCSPISGHRSVSWYQQTPGQGLQFLFEYFSETQRNKGNFPGRFSGRQFSNSRSEMNVSTLELGDSALYLCASSLARGERETQYFGPGTRLLVL.

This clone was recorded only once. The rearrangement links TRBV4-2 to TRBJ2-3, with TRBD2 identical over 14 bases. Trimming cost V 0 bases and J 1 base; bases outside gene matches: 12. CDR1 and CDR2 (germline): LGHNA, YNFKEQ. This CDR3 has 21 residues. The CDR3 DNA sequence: TGTGCCAGCAGCCAAGAGAAGGTGGTAGGGACTAGCGGGAGCGGCACAGATACGCAGTATTTT. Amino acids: CASSQEKVVGTSGSGTDTQYF.

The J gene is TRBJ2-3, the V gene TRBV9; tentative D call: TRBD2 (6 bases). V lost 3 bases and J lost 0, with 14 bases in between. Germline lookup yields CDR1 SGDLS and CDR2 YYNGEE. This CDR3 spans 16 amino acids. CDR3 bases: TGTGCCAGCAGCGCGTTCGGGAGCGCCAGCACAGATACGCAGTATTTT. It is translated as CASSAFGSASTDTQYF. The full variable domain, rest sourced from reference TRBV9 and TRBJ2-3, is DSGVTQTPKHLITATGQRVTLRCSPRSGDLSVYWYQQSLDQGLQFLIQYYNGEERAKGNILERFSAQQFPDLHSELNLSSLELGDSALYFCASSAFGSASTDTQYFGPGTRLTVL.

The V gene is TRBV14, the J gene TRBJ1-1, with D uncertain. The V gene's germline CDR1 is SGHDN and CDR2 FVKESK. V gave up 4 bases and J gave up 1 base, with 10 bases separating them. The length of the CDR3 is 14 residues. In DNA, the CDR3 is TGTGCCAGCAGCCCGGGGATACCGAACACTGAAGCTTTCTTT. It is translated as CASSPGIPNTEAFF.

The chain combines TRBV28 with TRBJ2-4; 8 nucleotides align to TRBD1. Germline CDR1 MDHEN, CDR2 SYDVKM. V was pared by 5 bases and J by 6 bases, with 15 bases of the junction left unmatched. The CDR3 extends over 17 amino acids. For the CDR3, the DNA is TGTGCCAGCAGTCTGGCCGGGGCAGGGGGCTTGGGAAACATTCAGTACTTC. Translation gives CASSLAGAGGLGNIQYF.

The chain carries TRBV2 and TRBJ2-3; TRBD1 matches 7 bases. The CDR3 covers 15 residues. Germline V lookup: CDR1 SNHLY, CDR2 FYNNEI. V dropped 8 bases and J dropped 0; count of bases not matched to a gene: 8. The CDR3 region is CASVRGQSSTDTQYF. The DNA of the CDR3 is TGTGCCAGCGTGAGGGGGCAGTCTAGCACAGATACGCAGTATTTT.

This chain's CDR3 is CASSDPGTGMVNEQFF. The CDR3 bases are TGTGCCAGTAGTGACCCTGGGACAGGGATGGTCAATGAGCAGTTCTTC. The rearrangement joins TRBV19 to TRBJ2-1; TRBD1 matches at 9 bases. The CDR3 runs to 16 residues. Unmatched junction bases numbered 11, after V lost 5 bases and J lost 6 bases. Germline-derived CDR1 and CDR2 are LNHDA and SQIVND (reference sequence).

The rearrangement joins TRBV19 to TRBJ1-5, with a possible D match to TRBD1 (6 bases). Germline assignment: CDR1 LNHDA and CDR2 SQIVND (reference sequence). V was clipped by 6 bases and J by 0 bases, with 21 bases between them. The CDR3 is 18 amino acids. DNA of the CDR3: TGTGCCAGTAGCGACAGGTTGGCCGGTTGGGGTAGCAATCAGCCCCAGCATTTT. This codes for CASSDRLAGWGSNQPQHF.

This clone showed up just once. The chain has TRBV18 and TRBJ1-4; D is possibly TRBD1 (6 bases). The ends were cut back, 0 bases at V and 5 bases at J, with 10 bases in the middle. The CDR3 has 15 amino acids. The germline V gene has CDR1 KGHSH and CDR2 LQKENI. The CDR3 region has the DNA TGTGCCAGCTCACCACCGGGACATGGAAATGAAAAACTGTTTTTT. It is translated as CASSPPGHGNEKLFF.

CDR3 sequence: CASTPRTGNGYTF. In DNA form, the CDR3 reads TGTGCCAGCACTCCCCGGACAGGGAATGGCTACACCTTC. The rearrangement joins TRBV7-9 to TRBJ1-2; 8 bases fit TRBD1. In germline, CDR1 is SEHNR, CDR2 FQNEAQ (reference sequence). After removal of 7 bases from V and 6 bases from J, the junction contained 7 bases not matched to a gene. The CDR3 is 13 residues long.

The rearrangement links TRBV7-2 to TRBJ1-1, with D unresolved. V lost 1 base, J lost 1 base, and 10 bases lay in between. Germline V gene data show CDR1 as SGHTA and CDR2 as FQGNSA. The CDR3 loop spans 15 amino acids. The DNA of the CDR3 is TGTGCCAGCAGCTTAGTCGGGGAGAAGAACACTGAAGCTTTCTTT. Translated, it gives CASSLVGEKNTEAFF.

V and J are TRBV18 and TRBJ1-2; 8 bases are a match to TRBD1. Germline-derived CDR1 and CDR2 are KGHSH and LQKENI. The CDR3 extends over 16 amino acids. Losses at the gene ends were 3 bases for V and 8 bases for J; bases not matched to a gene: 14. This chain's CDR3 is CASSPKAPDRGIGYTF. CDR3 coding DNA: TGTGCCAGCTCACCTAAAGCCCCTGACAGGGGAATCGGCTACACCTTC.

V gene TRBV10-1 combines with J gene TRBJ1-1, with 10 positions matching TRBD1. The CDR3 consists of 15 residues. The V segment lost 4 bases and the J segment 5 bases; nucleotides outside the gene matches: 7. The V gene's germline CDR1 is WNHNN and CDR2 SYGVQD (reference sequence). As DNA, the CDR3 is TGCGCCAGCAGTGGGAGGACAGGGGGGAAAACTGAAGCTTTCTTT. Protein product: CASSGRTGGKTEAFF.

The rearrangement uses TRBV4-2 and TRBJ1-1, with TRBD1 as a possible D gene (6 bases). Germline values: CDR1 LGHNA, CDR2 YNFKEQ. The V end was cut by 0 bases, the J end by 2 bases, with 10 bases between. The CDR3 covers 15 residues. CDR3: CASSQDGQPNTEAFF. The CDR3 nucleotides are TGTGCCAGCAGCCAAGACGGACAGCCAAACACTGAAGCTTTCTTT.

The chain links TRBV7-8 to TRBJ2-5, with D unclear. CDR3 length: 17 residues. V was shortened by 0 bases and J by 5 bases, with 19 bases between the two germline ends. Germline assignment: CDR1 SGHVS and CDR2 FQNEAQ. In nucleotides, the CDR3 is TGTGCCAGCAGCTTAGCCTTTTTGGCAGCGATTGGGGAGACCCAGTACTTC. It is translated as CASSLAFLAAIGETQYF.

The CDR3 here is CASSPATHTDTQYF. The CDR3 DNA sequence: TGTGCCAGCTCACCCGCGACACACACAGATACGCAGTATTTT. The chain is built from TRBV18 and TRBJ2-3, with D uncertain. Trimming cost V 3 bases and J 2 bases, with 9 bases left between them. The CDR3 contains 14 residues. The V gene's germline CDR1 is KGHSH and CDR2 LQKENI.

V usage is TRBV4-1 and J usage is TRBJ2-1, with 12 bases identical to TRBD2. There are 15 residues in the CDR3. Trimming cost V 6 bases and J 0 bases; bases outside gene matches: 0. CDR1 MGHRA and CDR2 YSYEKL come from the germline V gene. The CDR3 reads CASRTSGGSYNEQFF. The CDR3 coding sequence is TGCGCCAGCAGGACTAGCGGGGGCTCCTACAATGAGCAGTTCTTC.

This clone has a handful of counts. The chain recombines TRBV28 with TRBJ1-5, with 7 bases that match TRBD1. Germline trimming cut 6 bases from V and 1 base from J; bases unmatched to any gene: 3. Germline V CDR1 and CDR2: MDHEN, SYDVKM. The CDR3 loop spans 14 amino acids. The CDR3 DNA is TGTGCCAGCAGGACAGGGACGAGCAATCAGCCCCAGCATTTT. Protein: CASRTGTSNQPQHF.